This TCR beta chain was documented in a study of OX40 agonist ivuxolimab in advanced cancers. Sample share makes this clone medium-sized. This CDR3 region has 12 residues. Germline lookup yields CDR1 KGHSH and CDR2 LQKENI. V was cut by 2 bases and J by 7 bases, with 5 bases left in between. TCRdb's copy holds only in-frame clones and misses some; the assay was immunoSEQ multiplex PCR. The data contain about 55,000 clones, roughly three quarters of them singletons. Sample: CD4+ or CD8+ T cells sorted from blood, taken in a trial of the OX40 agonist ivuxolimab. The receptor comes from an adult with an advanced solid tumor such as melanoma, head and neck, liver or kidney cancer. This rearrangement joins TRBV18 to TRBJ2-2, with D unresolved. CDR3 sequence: CASSPGDGELFF. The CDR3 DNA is TGTGCCAGCTCACCAGGTGACGGGGAGCTGTTTTTT.